The 15 T cell receptor beta chains below were found in one sample sequenced in a study of cytomegalovirus exposure and HLA in healthy donors. Researchers ran the PCR with 60 Vbeta and 13 Jbeta primers. Profiled with immunoSEQ multiplex PCR; TCRdb holds only in-frame clones, not every one. The sample has tens of thousands of clones; around 90% are singletons. Sequencing was carried out using PBMCs. The receptors were sampled from a man aged 25-40 years in good health and CMV-seropositive.

The rearrangement links TRBV5-4 to TRBJ1-6; no firm D call. Germline loops: CDR1 SGHNT, CDR2 YYREEE (reference sequence). This CDR3 has 16 residues. Trimming pared 4 bases from V and 5 bases from J, leaving 16 bases between. CDR3 DNA: TGTGCCAGCAGCCCCCCCGGACGGGGAGATAATTCACCCCTCCACTTT. Protein: CASSPPGRGDNSPLHF.

V gene TRBV4-1 combines with J gene TRBJ2-2; TRBD2 matches 10 bases. The CDR3 is 18 residues long. V lost 0 bases and J lost 6; bases outside the gene matches: 10. From germline, CDR1 is MGHRA and CDR2 YSYEKL. The CDR3 DNA reads as TGCGCCAGCAGCCAAGATATAGAGCGGGAGGGTCTGTCCGGGGAGCTGTTTTTT. Protein product: CASSQDIEREGLSGELFF.

In its sample, this clone was seen a few times. The chain carries TRBV6-1 and TRBJ2-7, with 7 positions matching TRBD1. Germline V lookup: CDR1 MNHNS, CDR2 SASEGT. Trimming at V came to 7 bases and at J to 4 bases, leaving 4 bases not matched to a gene. This CDR3 region has 12 residues. CDR3 amino acids: CASTTGTYEQYF. CDR3 coding DNA: TGTGCCAGCACGACAGGGACATACGAGCAGTACTTC.

The chain joins TRBV5-1 to TRBJ2-3; tentative D call: TRBD2 (5 bases). Germline CDR1 and CDR2: SGHRS and YFSETQ. The V gene lost 6 bases and the J gene lost 3 bases, with 11 bases spanning the gap. The CDR3 has 13 amino acids. In DNA, the CDR3 is TGCGCCAGCAAGGTCGAGGGAACAGATACGCAGTATTTT. Its translation: CASKVEGTDTQYF. The full variable domain, in which reference TRBV5-1 and TRBJ2-3 provide the parts outside the CDR3, is KAGVTQTPRYLIKTRGQQVTLSCSPISGHRSVSWYQQTPGQGLQFLFEYFSETQRNKGNFPGRFSGRQFSNSRSEMNVSTLELGDSALYLCASKVEGTDTQYFGPGTRLTVL.

About this clone itself: At one end the junction does not follow the germline gene, possibly because of a read error. The chain has TRBV7-7 and TRBJ2-2, with D perhaps TRBD2 (5 bases). The CDR3 is made up of 13 amino acids. Germline assignment: CDR1 SSHAT and CDR2 FNYEAQ (reference sequence). CDR3 loop: CASSIDGAGELFF. CDR3 DNA sequence: TGTGCTAGCAGCATTGACGGGGCCGGGGAGCTGTTTTTT.

This rearrangement joins TRBV7-2 to TRBJ2-7; D gene unclear. CDR1 SGHTA and CDR2 FQGNSA come from the germline V gene. The CDR3 is 12 amino acids. V lost 8 bases to trimming and J lost 9 bases, with 17 bases between them. The CDR3 coding sequence is TGTGCCAGCTCCCCAGCGATTGGCGGGCAGTACTTC. Its protein product is CASSPAIGGQYF.

V is TRBV6-5 and J is TRBJ1-3, with D perhaps TRBD1 (5 bases). CDR1 is MNHEY, CDR2 SVGAGI, per germline. The length of the CDR3 is 15 residues. The V and J ends lost 5 bases and 4 bases respectively, with 15 bases between them. The CDR3 region is CASSLFRESGNTIYF. CDR3 sequence (DNA): TGTGCCAGCAGTCTCTTCAGGGAATCCGGAAACACCATATATTTT.

V gene TRBV7-9 combines with J gene TRBJ2-5; 11 nucleotides agree with TRBD2. Germline V gives CDR1 SEHNR, CDR2 FQNEAQ (reference sequence). This CDR3 spans 15 amino acids. The junction had 5 bases not matched to a gene; V was cut back by 6 bases and J by 2 bases. The CDR3 bases are TGTGCCAGCAGGAAGGGACTAGCGGATCAAGAGACCCAGTACTTC. Translating it yields CASRKGLADQETQYF.

This clone has just a few counts. The chain combines TRBV18 with TRBJ1-4, with TRBD1 matching over 8 bases. CDR1 and CDR2 from the germline V gene are KGHSH and LQKENI. V was clipped by 6 bases and J by 7 bases; unmatched bases: 7. CDR3 length: 14 amino acids. In DNA form, the CDR3 reads TGTGCCAGCTCGTCCGGGACAGGCCTTGAAAAACTGTTTTTT. Protein product: CASSSGTGLEKLFF.

This clone was counted only a few times. The chain carries TRBV27 and TRBJ2-7, with D perhaps TRBD2 (5 bases). CDR3 length equals 11 residues. The germline CDR1 and CDR2 sequences are MNHEY and SMNVEV (reference sequence). V lost 2 bases and J lost 9, with 8 bases in between. In DNA, the CDR3 is TGTGCCAGCAGTTTAAGGACTGGGCAGTACTTC. It codes for CASSLRTGQYF.

The V call is TRBV5-4, the J call TRBJ2-5, with 9 nucleotides matching TRBD1. This CDR3 is 14 amino acids long. The V and J ends lost 4 bases and 5 bases, in that order; junction bases with no gene match: 6. Germline-derived CDR1 and CDR2 are SGHNT and YYREEE (reference sequence). Here the CDR3 reads CASSRDRAEETQYF. The CDR3 bases are TGTGCCAGCAGCCGGGACAGGGCTGAGGAGACCCAGTACTTC.

V gene TRBV11-3 combines with J gene TRBJ2-5; D possibly corresponds to TRBD1 (5 bases). V shed 1 base and J shed 0 bases, with 6 bases lying between them. CDR3 length: 14 amino acids. Looked up from germline, CDR1 is SGHNT and CDR2 is YENEEA. The CDR3 DNA reads TGTGCCAGCAGCTTAGCCAGGGACCAAGAGACCCAGTACTTC. Translating gives CASSLARDQETQYF.

This chain connects TRBV2 to TRBJ2-7; tentative D call: TRBD2 (5 bases). Germline CDR1 SNHLY, CDR2 FYNNEI. V lost 4 bases and J 0 bases, leaving 10 bases between the germline ends. CDR3 length: 14 amino acids. The CDR3: CASSAGLSSYEQYF. The CDR3 coding sequence is TGTGCCAGCAGTGCGGGGTTAAGCTCCTACGAGCAGTACTTC.

This clone has just one count. The chain has TRBV18 and TRBJ1-1; TRBD1 agrees at 10 bases. V lost 0 bases and J lost 2; bases outside the gene matches: 6. Looked up from germline, CDR1 is KGHSH and CDR2 is LQKENI. The CDR3 spans 17 residues. Here the CDR3 DNA reads TGTGCCAGCTCACCACCCCGGGACAGGGGTGTTAACACTGAAGCTTTCTTT. It specifies CASSPPRDRGVNTEAFF.

The chain uses TRBV30 and TRBJ1-2; tentatively, D is TRBD1 (6 bases). V was cut by 2 bases and J by 4 bases, with 11 bases left in between. In germline, CDR1 is GTSNPN, CDR2 SVGIG (reference sequence). The CDR3 runs 13 residues. CDR3 amino acids: CAWSFTGSYGYTF. CDR3 in DNA: TGTGCCTGGAGTTTTACAGGGAGCTATGGCTACACCTTC.